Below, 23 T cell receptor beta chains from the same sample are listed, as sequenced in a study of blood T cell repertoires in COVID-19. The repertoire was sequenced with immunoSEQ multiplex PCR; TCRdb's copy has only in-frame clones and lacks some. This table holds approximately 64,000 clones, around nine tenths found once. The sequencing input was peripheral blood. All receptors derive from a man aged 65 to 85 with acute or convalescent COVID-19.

The CDR3 DNA sequence: TGTGCCAGTAGTATTTTAGCGGGGGGAAACCCATACAATGAGCAGTTCTTC. Its protein is CASSILAGGNPYNEQFF. The chain links TRBV19 to TRBJ2-1; 10 positions match TRBD2. Per germline, CDR1 LNHDA and CDR2 SQIVND (reference sequence). The CDR3 covers 17 residues. Trimming removed 3 bases from V and 4 bases from J; junction bases left unmatched: 9.

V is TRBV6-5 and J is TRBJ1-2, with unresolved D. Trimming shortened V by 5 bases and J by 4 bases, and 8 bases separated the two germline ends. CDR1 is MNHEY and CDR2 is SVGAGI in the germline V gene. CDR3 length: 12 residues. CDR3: CASSRNGYGYTF. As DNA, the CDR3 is TGTGCCAGCAGTAGAAACGGCTATGGCTACACCTTC.

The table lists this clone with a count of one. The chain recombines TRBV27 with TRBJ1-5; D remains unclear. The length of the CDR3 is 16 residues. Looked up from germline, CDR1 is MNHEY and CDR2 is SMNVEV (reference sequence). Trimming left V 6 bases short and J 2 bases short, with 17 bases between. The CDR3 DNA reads TGTGCCAGCAGCTACCTCCCCCGGCGGGGCAATCAGCCCCAGCATTTT. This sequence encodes CASSYLPRRGNQPQHF.

CDR3 DNA: TGTGCCAGCAGCAAACCCCAGGGTCGAAGGAGTCTCGATTCACCCCTCCACTTT. Its translation is CASSKPQGRRSLDSPLHF. The chain joins TRBV21-1 to TRBJ1-6; no DNA check was done on the table's D call, TRBD1. TRBV21-1 is assigned pseudogene status. This CDR3 contains 18 residues.

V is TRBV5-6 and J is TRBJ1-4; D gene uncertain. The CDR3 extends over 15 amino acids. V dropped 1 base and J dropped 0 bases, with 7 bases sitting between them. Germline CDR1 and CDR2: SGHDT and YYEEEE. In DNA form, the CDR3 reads TGTGCCAGCAGCTTGACAGACCCAACTAATGAAAAACTGTTTTTT. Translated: CASSLTDPTNEKLFF. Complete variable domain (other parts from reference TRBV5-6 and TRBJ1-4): DAGVTQSPTHLIKTRGQQVTLRCSPKSGHDTVSWYQQALGQGPQFIFQYYEEEERQRGNFPDRFSGHQFPNYSSELNVNALLLGDSALYLCASSLTDPTNEKLFFGSGTQLSVL.

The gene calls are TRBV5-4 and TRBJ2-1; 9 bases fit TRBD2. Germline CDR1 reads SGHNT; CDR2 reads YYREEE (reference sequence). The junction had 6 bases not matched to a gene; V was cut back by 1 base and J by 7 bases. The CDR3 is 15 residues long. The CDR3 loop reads CASSLLPSGVNEQFF. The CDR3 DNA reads TGTGCCAGCAGCTTGTTACCTAGCGGGGTTAATGAGCAGTTCTTC.

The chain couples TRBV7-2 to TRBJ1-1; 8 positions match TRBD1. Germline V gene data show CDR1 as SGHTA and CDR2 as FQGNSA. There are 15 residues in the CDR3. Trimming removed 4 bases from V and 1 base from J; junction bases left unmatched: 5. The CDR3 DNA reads TGTGCCAGCAGCTCTCAAGACAGGGGGAACACTGAAGCTTTCTTT. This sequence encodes CASSSQDRGNTEAFF.

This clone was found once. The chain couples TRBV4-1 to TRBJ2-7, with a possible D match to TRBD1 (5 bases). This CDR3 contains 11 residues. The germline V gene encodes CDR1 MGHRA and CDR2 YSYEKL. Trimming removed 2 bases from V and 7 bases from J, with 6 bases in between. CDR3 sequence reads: CASSQKGEQYF. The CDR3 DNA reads TGCGCCAGCAGCCAAAAGGGGGAGCAGTACTTC.

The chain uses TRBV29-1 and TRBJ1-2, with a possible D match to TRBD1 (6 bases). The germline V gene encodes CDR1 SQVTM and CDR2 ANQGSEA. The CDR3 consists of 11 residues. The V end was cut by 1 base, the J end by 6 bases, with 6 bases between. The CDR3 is CSVEGDNGYTF. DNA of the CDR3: TGCAGCGTTGAAGGGGACAATGGCTACACCTTC.

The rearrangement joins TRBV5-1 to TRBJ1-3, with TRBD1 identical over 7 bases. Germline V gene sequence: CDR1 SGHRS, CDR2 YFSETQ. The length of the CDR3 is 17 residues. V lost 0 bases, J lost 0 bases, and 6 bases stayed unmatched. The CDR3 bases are TGCGCCAGCAGCTTGGGACAGGGCCGATTCTCTGGAAACACCATATATTTT. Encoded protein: CASSLGQGRFSGNTIYF.

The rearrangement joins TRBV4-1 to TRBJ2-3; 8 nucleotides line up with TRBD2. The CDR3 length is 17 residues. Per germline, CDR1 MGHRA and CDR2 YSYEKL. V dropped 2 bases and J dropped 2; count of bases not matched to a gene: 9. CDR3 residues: CASSQTAGETPTDTQYF. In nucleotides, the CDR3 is TGCGCCAGCAGCCAAACAGCGGGGGAGACACCCACAGATACGCAGTATTTT.

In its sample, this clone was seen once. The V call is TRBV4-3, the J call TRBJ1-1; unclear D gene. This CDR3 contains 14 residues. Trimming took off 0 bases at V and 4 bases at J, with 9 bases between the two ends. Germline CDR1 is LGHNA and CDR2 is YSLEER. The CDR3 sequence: CASSQEAQTTEAFF. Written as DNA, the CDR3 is TGCGCCAGCAGCCAAGAAGCGCAGACCACTGAAGCTTTCTTT.

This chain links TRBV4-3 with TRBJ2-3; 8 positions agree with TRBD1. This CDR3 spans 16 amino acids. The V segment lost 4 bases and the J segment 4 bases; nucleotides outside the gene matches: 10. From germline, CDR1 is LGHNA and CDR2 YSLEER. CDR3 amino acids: CASSPISTGGSDTQYF. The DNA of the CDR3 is TGCGCCAGCAGCCCCATCTCAACAGGGGGGTCAGATACGCAGTATTTT.

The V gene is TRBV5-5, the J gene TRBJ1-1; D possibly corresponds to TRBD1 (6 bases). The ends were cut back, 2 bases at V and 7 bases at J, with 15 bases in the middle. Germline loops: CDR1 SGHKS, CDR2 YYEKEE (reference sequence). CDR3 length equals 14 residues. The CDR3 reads CASSLADSANEAFF. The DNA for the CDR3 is TGTGCCAGCAGCTTAGCGGACAGCGCGAATGAAGCTTTCTTT.

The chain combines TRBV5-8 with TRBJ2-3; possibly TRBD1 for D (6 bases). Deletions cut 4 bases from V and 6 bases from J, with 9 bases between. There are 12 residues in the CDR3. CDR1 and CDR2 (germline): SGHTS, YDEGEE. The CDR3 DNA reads TGTGCCAGCAGCCCCCAGGGGGATACGCAGTATTTT. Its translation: CASSPQGDTQYF.

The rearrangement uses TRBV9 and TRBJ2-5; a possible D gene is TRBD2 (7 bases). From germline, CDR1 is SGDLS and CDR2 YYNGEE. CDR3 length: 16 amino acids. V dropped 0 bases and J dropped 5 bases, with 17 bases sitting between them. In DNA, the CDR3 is TGTGCCAGCAGCGTAGACGGGGGGCGAGGAATGGAGACCCAGTACTTC. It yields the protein CASSVDGGRGMETQYF.

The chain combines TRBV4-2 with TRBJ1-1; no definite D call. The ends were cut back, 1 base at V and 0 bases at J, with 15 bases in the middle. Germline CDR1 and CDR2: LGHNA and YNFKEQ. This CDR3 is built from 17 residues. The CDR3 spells CASSQAPRIDMNTEAFF. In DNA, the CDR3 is TGTGCCAGCAGCCAAGCTCCCCGTATAGACATGAACACTGAAGCTTTCTTT.

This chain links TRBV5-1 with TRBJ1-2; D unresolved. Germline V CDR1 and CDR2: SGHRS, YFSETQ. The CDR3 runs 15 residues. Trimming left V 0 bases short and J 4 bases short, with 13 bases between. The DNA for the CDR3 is TGCGCCAGCAGCTTGGCCAACGGGAACACCTATGGCTACACCTTC. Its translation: CASSLANGNTYGYTF.

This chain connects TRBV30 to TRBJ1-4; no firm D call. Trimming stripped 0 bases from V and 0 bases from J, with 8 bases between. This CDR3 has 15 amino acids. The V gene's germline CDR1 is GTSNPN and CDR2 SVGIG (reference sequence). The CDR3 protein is CAWSVLLTTNEKLFF. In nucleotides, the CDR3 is TGTGCCTGGAGTGTACTACTAACAACTAATGAAAAACTGTTTTTT.

CDR3 loop: CASSLGGTSIYEQYF. The CDR3 bases are TGTGCCAGCAGCTTAGGCGGGACTAGTATCTACGAGCAGTACTTC. The chain combines TRBV28 with TRBJ2-7; TRBD2 matches at 8 bases. CDR1 is MDHEN and CDR2 is SYDVKM in the germline V gene. The CDR3 is 15 residues long. J was trimmed by 3 bases and V by 6 bases; bases with no gene match: 10.

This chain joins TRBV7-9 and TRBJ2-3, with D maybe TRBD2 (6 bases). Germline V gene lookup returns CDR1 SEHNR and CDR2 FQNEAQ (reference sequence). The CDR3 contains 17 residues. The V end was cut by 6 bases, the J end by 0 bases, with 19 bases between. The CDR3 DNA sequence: TGTGCCAGCAGTCCCGGGACTTACCTTACTAGCACAGATACGCAGTATTTT. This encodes CASSPGTYLTSTDTQYF.

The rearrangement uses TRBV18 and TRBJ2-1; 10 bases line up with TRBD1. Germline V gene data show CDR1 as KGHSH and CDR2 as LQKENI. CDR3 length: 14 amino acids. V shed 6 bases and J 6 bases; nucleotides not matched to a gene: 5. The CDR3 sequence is CASSRQGAFNEQFF. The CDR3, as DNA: TGTGCCAGCTCCCGACAGGGGGCCTTCAATGAGCAGTTCTTC. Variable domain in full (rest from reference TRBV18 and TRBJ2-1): NAGVMQNPRHLVRRRGQEARLRCSPMKGHSHVYWYRQLPEEGLKFMVYLQKENIIDESGMPKERFSAEFPKEGPSILRIQQVVRGDSAAYFCASSRQGAFNEQFFGPGTRLTVL.

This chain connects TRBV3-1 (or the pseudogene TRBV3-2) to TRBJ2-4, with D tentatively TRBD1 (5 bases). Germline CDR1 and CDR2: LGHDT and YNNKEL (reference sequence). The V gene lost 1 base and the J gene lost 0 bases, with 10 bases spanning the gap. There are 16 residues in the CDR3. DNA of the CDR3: TGTGCCAGCAGCCAAGGACAGAATCTAGCCAAAAACATTCAGTACTTC. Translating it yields CASSQGQNLAKNIQYF.